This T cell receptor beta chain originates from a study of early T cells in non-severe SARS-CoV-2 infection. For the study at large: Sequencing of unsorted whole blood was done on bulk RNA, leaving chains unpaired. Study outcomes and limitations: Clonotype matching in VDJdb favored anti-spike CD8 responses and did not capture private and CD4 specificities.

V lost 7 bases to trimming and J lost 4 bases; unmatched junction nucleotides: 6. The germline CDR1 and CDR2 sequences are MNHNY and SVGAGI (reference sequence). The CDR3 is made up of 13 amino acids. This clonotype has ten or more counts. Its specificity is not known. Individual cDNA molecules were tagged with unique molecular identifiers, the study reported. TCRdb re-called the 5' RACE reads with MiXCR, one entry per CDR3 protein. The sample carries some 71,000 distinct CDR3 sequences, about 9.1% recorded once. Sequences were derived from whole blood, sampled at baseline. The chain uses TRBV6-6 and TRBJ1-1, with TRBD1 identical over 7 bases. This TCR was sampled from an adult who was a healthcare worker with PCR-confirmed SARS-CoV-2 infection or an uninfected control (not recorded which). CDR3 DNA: TGTGCCAGCAAGACCCGGGACAGCACTGAAGCTTTCTTT. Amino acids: CASKTRDSTEAFF.